Included here is one T cell receptor beta chain sequence, with context. What it recognizes is unknown. Trimming took 4 bases from V and 0 from J, leaving 17 bases between them. Looked up from germline, CDR1 is SGDLS and CDR2 is YYNGEE. The CDR3 spans 18 residues. Unrecorded immune exposures were likely, despite nominal health at sampling. The data belong to a study of cytomegalovirus exposure and HLA in healthy donors. Study background: Most donors, about 82% of around 400 genotyped, fell in the Caucasian-associated ancestry cluster.

Overall study results and limits: Immune exposure was documented only through CMV serostatus. Analysis was carried out at a later point, and it linked a missense DCLRE1C variant to TCR beta V- and J-gene trimming.

A multiplex PCR was run with 60 Vbeta primers and 13 Jbeta primers. TCRdb keeps only in-frame clones here, not all; method: immunoSEQ multiplex PCR. The table includes approximately 150,000 clones, roughly 80% detected once. This receptor was taken from a middle-aged man in good health and CMV-seronegative. The specimen was PBMCs. The chain employs TRBV9 and TRBJ2-6; the D is unclear. The CDR3 protein is CASSPTVLLNSGANVLTF. Written as DNA, the CDR3 is TGTGCCAGCAGCCCAACAGTTTTACTCAACTCTGGGGCCAACGTCCTGACTTTC.